The 23 T cell receptor beta chains reported below all come from one sample, sequenced in a study of shared clonotypes between healthy human individuals. Repertoires were generated with immunoSEQ multiplex PCR, while TCRdb's copy carries only in-frame clones and drops some. Altogether about 770,000 clones are present, 72% being singletons, with the ten largest covering under 2%. Sequencing was carried out using memory CD4+ T cells sorted from blood. Specified subset: CD45RA-negative fraction. The receptor source for this set is a woman aged 30 to 39 in good health.

This clone has only one observation. This chain connects TRBV5-1 to TRBJ2-6; unclear D gene. With 5 bases removed from V and 0 bases from J, the gap between germline ends came to 12 bases. The CDR3 spans 16 residues. In germline, CDR1 is SGHRS, CDR2 YFSETQ. The CDR3 spells CASSSRLNSGANVLTF. In DNA, the CDR3 is TGCGCCAGCAGTTCCCGACTCAACTCTGGGGCCAACGTCCTGACTTTC.

This clone was counted once. This rearrangement joins TRBV15 to TRBJ2-1; TRBD2 matches at 9 bases. The trim removed 0 bases at V and 11 bases at J, leaving 14 bases unmatched. The CDR3 has 17 residues. Germline V gene sequence: CDR1 LNHNV, CDR2 YYDKDF (reference sequence). Written as DNA, the CDR3 is TGTGCCACCAGCAGAGATTCCCGACTAGCGGTTCCAATGAAGCAGTTCTTC. Residues: CATSRDSRLAVPMKQFF.

Of note for this clone: Given a much more abundant clone one base away, this may be a read error. The chain carries TRBV15 and TRBJ1-2; 9 nucleotides agree with TRBD1. Germline V gene data show CDR1 as LNHNV and CDR2 as YYDKDF (reference sequence). Trimming took 4 bases from V and 3 from J; bases not matched to a gene: 18. CDR3 size: 19 residues. The CDR3 here is CATSTGLPGQGGKDYGYTF. The CDR3, as DNA: TGTGCCACCAGCACTGGACTACCGGGACAGGGAGGGAAGGACTATGGCTACACCTTC.

The genes are TRBV28 and TRBJ1-2; 7 nucleotides match TRBD1. CDR1 is MDHEN and CDR2 is SYDVKM in the germline V gene. V lost 4 bases to trimming and J lost 2 bases; unmatched junction nucleotides: 7. The CDR3 length is 15 residues. This CDR3 is CASSSADRINYGYTF. CDR3 coding DNA: TGTGCCAGCAGTTCGGCGGACAGGATAAACTATGGCTACACCTTC.

V is TRBV9 and J is TRBJ1-5, with D possibly TRBD1 on 6 matching bases. This CDR3 region has 16 residues. Deletions cut 0 bases from V and 6 bases from J, with 16 bases between. Germline CDR1 SGDLS, CDR2 YYNGEE. The CDR3 spells CASSVGSGQGLQPQHF. The CDR3 DNA reads TGTGCCAGCAGCGTAGGATCGGGTCAGGGGCTTCAGCCCCAGCATTTT. The variable domain in full, completed from reference TRBV9 and TRBJ1-5, reads DSGVTQTPKHLITATGQRVTLRCSPRSGDLSVYWYQQSLDQGLQFLIQYYNGEERAKGNILERFSAQQFPDLHSELNLSSLELGDSALYFCASSVGSGQGLQPQHFGDGTRLSIL.

Concerning this clone itself: Other DNA sequences in this sample translate to the same CDR3. The chain links TRBV7-9 to TRBJ1-1, with 7 bases aligning to TRBD1. From germline, CDR1 is SEHNR and CDR2 FQNEAQ (reference sequence). V was clipped by 1 base and J by 2 bases; unmatched bases: 1. The CDR3 runs 14 residues. CDR3 sequence (DNA): TGTGCCAGCAGCTTAGACAGGGGTAACACTGAAGCTTTCTTT. It encodes CASSLDRGNTEAFF.

The chain combines TRBV28 with TRBJ1-4; D remains ambiguous. CDR1 MDHEN and CDR2 SYDVKM come from the germline V gene. The CDR3 is 11 amino acids. Trimming stripped 5 bases from V and 7 bases from J, with 5 bases between. In nucleotides, the CDR3 is TGTGCCAGCAGTCCGGGTGAAAAACTGTTTTTT. As protein: CASSPGEKLFF.

The chain couples TRBV28 to TRBJ2-3, with a possible D match to TRBD2 (7 bases). CDR1 and CDR2 from the germline V gene are MDHEN and SYDVKM. Trimming took 8 bases from V and 4 from J, leaving 10 bases between them. This CDR3 has 12 amino acids. CDR3 protein: CASGEGADTQYF. The CDR3 DNA reads TGTGCCAGCGGGGAGGGGGCAGATACGCAGTATTTT.

The chain has TRBV21-1 and TRBJ1-1. TRBV21-1 represents a pseudogene. The CDR3 is 17 residues long. The chain's CDR3 is CASSSNMAGQQNTEAFF. The CDR3 bases are TGTGCCAGCAGCTCCAACATGGCGGGGCAGCAGAACACTGAAGCTTTCTTT.

The chain combines TRBV28 with TRBJ1-2; D call uncertain. The CDR3 loop spans 12 amino acids. V was pared by 4 bases and J by 4 bases, with 7 bases between. Germline V gene lookup returns CDR1 MDHEN and CDR2 SYDVKM. CDR3 sequence: CASSSSFYGYTF. For the CDR3, the DNA is TGTGCCAGCAGTTCCTCCTTCTATGGCTACACCTTC.

The DNA for the CDR3 is TGTGCCAGCACCCCGGGACAGGTCAAAGAGGCTTTCTTT. Translating it yields CASTPGQVKEAFF. The V and J genes are TRBV6-5 and TRBJ1-1, with 8 bases that match TRBD1. The CDR3 sequence is 13 residues long. Trimming removed 7 bases from V and 11 bases from J; junction bases left unmatched: 12. Germline V CDR1 and CDR2: MNHEY, SVGAGI.

V is TRBV28 and J is TRBJ2-7, with TRBD1 matching 9 bases. J lost 5 bases, V lost 5 bases, and 22 bases had no gene match. Looked up from germline, CDR1 is MDHEN and CDR2 is SYDVKM. This CDR3 is 19 amino acids long. DNA for the CDR3: TGTGCCAGCAGTGACAAGCTAATTGTCTCGGGGACAGGGATAAACGAGCAGTACTTC. Its protein is CASSDKLIVSGTGINEQYF. Filled out from reference TRBV28 and TRBJ2-7, the complete variable domain reads DVKVTQSSRYLVKRTGEKVFLECVQDMDHENMFWYRQDPGLGLRLIYFSYDVKMKEKGDIPEGYSVSREKKERFSLILESASTNQTSMYLCASSDKLIVSGTGINEQYFGPGTRLTVT.

This sequence joins TRBV7-2 and TRBJ2-3; unclear D gene. The V end was cut by 2 bases, the J end by 2 bases, with 11 bases between. The germline gives CDR1 SGHTA, CDR2 FQGNSA. The CDR3 has 15 residues. The CDR3 region has the DNA TGTGCCAGCAGCTTAAGTCCCAGGCCCACAGATACGCAGTATTTT. This gives the protein CASSLSPRPTDTQYF. The whole variable domain, remainder taken from reference TRBV7-2 and TRBJ2-3, is GAGVSQSPSNKVTEKGKDVELRCDPISGHTALYWYRQSLGQGLEFLIYFQGNSAPDKSGLPSDRFSAERTGGSVSTLTIQRTQQEDSAVYLCASSLSPRPTDTQYFGPGTRLTVL.

This chain joins TRBV5-4 and TRBJ1-2; TRBD1 might be the D (5 bases). Looked up from germline, CDR1 is SGHNT and CDR2 is YYREEE (reference sequence). This CDR3 comprises 15 residues. The V gene lost 4 bases and the J gene lost 2 bases, with 15 bases spanning the gap. The CDR3 nucleotides read TGTGCCAGCAGCGCACAGGTTGGGGGAAACTATGGCTACACCTTC. Translation gives CASSAQVGGNYGYTF.

This clone has just a few counts. J is TRBJ2-7 and V is TRBV6-5, with D unresolved. The V and J ends lost 2 bases and 4 bases respectively, with 12 bases between them. Germline CDR1 MNHEY, CDR2 SVGAGI. The CDR3 length is 14 residues. CDR3 loop: CASSYGLVLYEQYF. The CDR3, as DNA: TGTGCCAGCAGTTACGGCTTGGTTTTGTACGAGCAGTACTTC.

The genes are TRBV7-9 and TRBJ2-7, with a weak D call TRBD2 (6 bases). This CDR3 contains 18 residues. V gave up 0 bases and J gave up 0 bases, with 18 bases separating them. Germline assignment: CDR1 SEHNR and CDR2 FQNEAQ (reference sequence). The CDR3 DNA follows: TGTGCCAGCAGCTTAGCGTTCCGGGACTCCCATGGCTCCTACGAGCAGTACTTC. Translating it yields CASSLAFRDSHGSYEQYF.

The rearrangement links TRBV2 to TRBJ2-7; D is possibly TRBD1 (5 bases). CDR1 and CDR2 from the germline V gene are SNHLY and FYNNEI. CDR3 length: 13 residues. V was trimmed by 6 bases and J by 2 bases, leaving 11 bases between them. The CDR3 coding sequence is TGTGCCAGCAGCCCGGACAAGACCTACGAGCAGTACTTC. Its protein is CASSPDKTYEQYF.

A word on this clone: It differs at one base from a far larger clone, so likely a read error. This sample also contains other DNA sequences that code for the same CDR3. The CDR3 DNA reads TGCGCCAGCAGCTTGATCCTAGCGGGAGGATCCGGGGAGCTGTTTTTT. As protein: CASSLILAGGSGELFF. This chain uses TRBV5-1 with TRBJ2-2, with 11 bases that match TRBD2. V dropped 1 base and J dropped 6; count of bases not matched to a gene: 5. This CDR3 is 16 amino acids long. Germline V gives CDR1 SGHRS, CDR2 YFSETQ.

This rearrangement joins TRBV5-4 to TRBJ2-1, with a tentative D call TRBD1 (6 bases). The ends were cut back, 10 bases at V and 4 bases at J, with 18 bases in the middle. The CDR3 covers 14 residues. The germline gives CDR1 SGHNT, CDR2 YYREEE (reference sequence). For the CDR3, the DNA is TGTGCCGGAAACCGGGACACTGCTTACAATGAGCAGTTCTTC. This gives the protein CAGNRDTAYNEQFF.

The chain has TRBV29-1 and TRBJ2-5; 12 nucleotides match TRBD1. Germline values: CDR1 SQVTM, CDR2 ANQGSEA. This CDR3 has 14 amino acids. The ends lost 7 bases at V and 5 bases at J; junction bases unmatched: 8. The CDR3 here is CSAPGQGASETQYF. In DNA, the CDR3 is TGCAGCGCCCCGGGACAGGGGGCTTCGGAGACCCAGTACTTC.

This sequence joins TRBV7-2 and TRBJ2-7; 9 bases agree with TRBD2. This CDR3 has 14 amino acids. The ends lost 3 bases at V and 6 bases at J; junction bases unmatched: 6. The germline V gene encodes CDR1 SGHTA and CDR2 FQGNSA. In DNA form, the CDR3 reads TGTGCCAGCAGCTTTTTAGCGGGAGTTAGCGAGCAGTACTTC. Its translation is CASSFLAGVSEQYF.

The chain is built from TRBV5-6 and TRBJ2-5; 8 bases align to TRBD2. Germline V lookup: CDR1 SGHDT, CDR2 YYEEEE. V was pared by 0 bases and J by 7 bases, with 14 bases of the junction left unmatched. The CDR3 totals 17 residues. The chain's CDR3 is CASSLAGSGSLDGTQYF. In nucleotides, the CDR3 is TGTGCCAGCAGCTTGGCCGGGAGCGGGAGCCTTGATGGGACCCAGTACTTC. The variable domain in full, with the rest retrieved from reference TRBV5-6 and TRBJ2-5, is DAGVTQSPTHLIKTRGQQVTLRCSPKSGHDTVSWYQQALGQGPQFIFQYYEEEERQRGNFPDRFSGHQFPNYSSELNVNALLLGDSALYLCASSLAGSGSLDGTQYFGPGTRLLVL.

V gene TRBV11-2 combines with J gene TRBJ2-7, with TRBD2 matching over 11 bases. The germline V gene encodes CDR1 SGHAT and CDR2 FQNNGV. The CDR3 covers 15 residues. V gave up 5 bases and J gave up 6 bases; unmatched junction bases: 9. The DNA for the CDR3 is TGTGCCAGCAGCCTGATATTAGCGGGGGGGTCCGAGCAGTACTTC. Protein sequence: CASSLILAGGSEQYF.